Listed below are T cell receptor beta chains from one sample, sequenced in a study of CD8+CD57+ T cells in acquired aplastic anemia. TCRdb ran MiXCR on the reads and lists one entry per CDR3 protein. This sample has 100,000 to 150,000 distinct CDR3 sequences; around 48% occur once, and the top ten carry about 2.5%. Sequencing was done on a sample of sorted CD4+, CD8+, or CD8+CD57+ T cells (not recorded which) from PBMCs. These receptors all stem from a human donor in good health, serving as a control. The CDR3 runs from the conserved cysteine through the conserved F or W. The order of the fields is V gene, CDR3 length, CDR3 protein.

v_call: TRBV11-2
cdr3_length: 16
cdr3_aa: CASSRTSGGATDTQYF

v_call: TRBV6-1
cdr3_length: 13
cdr3_aa: CASRLAESYEQYF

v_call: TRBV7-7
cdr3_length: 13
cdr3_aa: CASSSQGGDTQYF

v_call: TRBV5-6
cdr3_length: 16
cdr3_aa: CASSLILQGMNTEAFF

v_call: TRBV19
cdr3_length: 12
cdr3_aa: CASSQGHYEQYF

v_call: TRBV15
cdr3_length: 15
cdr3_aa: CATSSLRPSGNTIYF

v_call: TRBV10-3
cdr3_length: 16
cdr3_aa: CAISDLSGGGANEQFF

v_call: TRBV24-1
cdr3_length: 17
cdr3_aa: CATSDLRSGGSYNEQFF

v_call: TRBV29-1
cdr3_length: 13
cdr3_aa: CSVGGQGNQPQHF

v_call: TRBV25-1
cdr3_length: 13
cdr3_aa: CASTTGEGETQYF

v_call: TRBV29-1
cdr3_length: 16
cdr3_aa: CASSGGPAGDSYEQYF

v_call: TRBV2
cdr3_length: 15
cdr3_aa: CASRRASGGTGELFF

v_call: TRBV19
cdr3_length: 12
cdr3_aa: CASSNDRPEPFF

v_call: TRBV20-1
cdr3_length: 14
cdr3_aa: CSAREGRGYNEQFF